This T cell receptor beta chain was found in a study of T-cell memory formation after mild COVID-19. Study-wide results and limits: The finding that pre-infection memory included some responding clones suggested that cross-reactive memory joined. Contracting clones from day 15 to 85 had balanced CD4/CD8; later expanders favoured CD4+. Whether second-wave clones peaking at day 37 were SARS-CoV-2 specific went unconfirmed. For contracting clones, CD4+ ones sat mainly in CM and EM, CD8+ in EMRA.

This clonotype was found a few times. Its antigen is undetermined. CDR1 is MGHRA and CDR2 is YSYEKL in the germline V gene. The CDR3 sequence is 18 residues long. The trim removed 1 base at V and 0 bases at J, leaving 7 bases unmatched. TCRdb redid the calling of the 5' RACE reads with MiXCR, one entry per CDR3 protein. Of roughly 150,000 distinct CDR3 sequences in the sample, roughly 15% were seen once. The sample was PBMCs or a T cell subset sorted from them (not recorded which). The clonotype originates from an adult woman who had mild COVID-19 (a few samples of this study predate the infection). Cell type and time point are not known. The V call is TRBV4-1, the J call TRBJ2-2; 8 bases line up with TRBD1. The CDR3, as DNA: TGCGCCAGCAGCCAAGGGGGACAGGTAACATCGAACACCGGGGAGCTGTTTTTT. It is translated as CASSQGGQVTSNTGELFF.